The 21 T cell receptor beta chains presented below share a single source sample, sequenced in a study of blood T cell repertoires in COVID-19. Clones were read by immunoSEQ multiplex PCR, and TCRdb kept only the in-frame ones, dropping some. The table shows over 45,000 clones, with roughly 89% occurring only once. The sample consisted of peripheral blood. These receptors were taken from a human donor in a cohort sampled during active COVID-19.

This rearrangement joins TRBV21-1 to TRBJ2-1; TRBD2 was called by the table and not checked on the DNA. TRBV21-1 is shown as a pseudogene. This CDR3 is built from 20 residues. The CDR3 bases are TGTGCCAGCAGCAAAGACAGAGGTATTTCGGGACTAATGATTTGCAATGAGCAGTTCTTC. It encodes CASSKDRGISGLMICNEQFF.

V gene TRBV21-1 combines with J gene TRBJ2-5; the table's D call TRBD1 went unverified against the DNA. TRBV21-1 is designated a pseudogene. CDR3 length: 12 residues. The CDR3 DNA reads TGTGCCAGGGGGGACACCCAAGAGACCCAGTACTTC. Protein: CARGDTQETQYF.

V usage is TRBV2 and J usage is TRBJ2-1; TRBD2 matches 7 bases. Germline V gene lookup returns CDR1 SNHLY and CDR2 FYNNEI. Trimming cost V 0 bases and J 0 bases; bases outside gene matches: 11. CDR3 size: 19 residues. For the CDR3, the DNA is TGTGCCAGCAGTGAAGCGAGGGCCCCCCTAGCGGTCTCCTACAATGAGCAGTTCTTC. Translation gives CASSEARAPLAVSYNEQFF.

This rearrangement joins TRBV18 to TRBJ2-5; the D gene is possibly TRBD1 (6 bases). This CDR3 contains 14 residues. Germline loops: CDR1 KGHSH, CDR2 LQKENI. Deletions cut 8 bases from V and 2 bases from J, with 15 bases between. The CDR3 protein is CASARGQLQETQYF. In nucleotides, the CDR3 is TGTGCCAGCGCGCGTGGACAGCTTCAAGAGACCCAGTACTTC.

The chain is built from TRBV19 and TRBJ1-4, with D perhaps matching TRBD1 (6 bases). There are 15 residues in the CDR3. Trimming removed 2 bases from V and 5 bases from J, with 12 bases in between. The germline CDR1 and CDR2 sequences are LNHDA and SQIVND (reference sequence). The chain's CDR3 is CASSIPGQPNEKLFF. The CDR3 DNA reads TGTGCCAGTAGTATACCGGGACAACCAAATGAAAAACTGTTTTTT.

The chain links TRBV5-1 to TRBJ2-2, with 11 nucleotides matching TRBD2. Germline values: CDR1 SGHRS, CDR2 YFSETQ. V lost 5 bases, J lost 8 bases, and 5 bases stayed unmatched. The CDR3 sequence is 14 residues long. DNA for the CDR3: TGCGCCAGCAGACTAGCGGGAGTAAAGGGGGAGCTGTTTTTT. As protein: CASRLAGVKGELFF.

The chain combines TRBV4-1 with TRBJ1-2, with 9 positions matching TRBD1. The trim removed 3 bases at V and 3 bases at J, leaving 20 bases unmatched. CDR3 length equals 20 residues. Germline V gene sequence: CDR1 MGHRA, CDR2 YSYEKL. DNA of the CDR3: TGCGCCAGCAGCCACCCCGGGAGCGGGACAGGGACCCGAATCTACTATGGCTACACCTTC. Amino acids: CASSHPGSGTGTRIYYGYTF.

Comments on this clone: At the DNA level, this CDR3 is encoded by other sequences in the same sample as well. The chain uses TRBV7-9 and TRBJ2-7, with a tentative D call TRBD1 (5 bases). CDR1 is SEHNR and CDR2 is FQNEAQ in the germline V gene (reference sequence). The CDR3 contains 13 residues. The germline V and J ends were trimmed by 2 bases and 5 bases, with 10 bases remaining between them. CDR3 coding DNA: TGTGCCAGCAGCTTAAGGGGTCTTGACGAGCAGTACTTC. Residues: CASSLRGLDEQYF. The whole variable domain, remainder taken from reference TRBV7-9 and TRBJ2-7, is DTGVSQNPRHKITKRGQNVTFRCDPISEHNRLYWYRQTLGQGPEFLTYFQNEAQLEKSRLLSDRFSAERPKGSFSTLEIQRTEQGDSAMYLCASSLRGLDEQYFGPGTRLTVT.

This clone was seen a single time. CDR3 region: CASSETSGAYNEQFF. In DNA, the CDR3 is TGCGCCAGTTCGGAGACCAGCGGAGCATACAATGAGCAGTTCTTC. V is TRBV4-1 and J is TRBJ2-1; a possible D gene is TRBD2 (5 bases). Germline-derived CDR1 and CDR2 are MGHRA and YSYEKL. The CDR3 consists of 15 residues. The ends were cut back, 9 bases at V and 4 bases at J, with 19 bases in the middle.

The genes are TRBV2 and TRBJ2-1, with TRBD2 identical over 12 bases. The CDR3 has 16 residues. Unmatched junction bases numbered 7, after V lost 6 bases and J lost 4 bases. Looked up from germline, CDR1 is SNHLY and CDR2 is FYNNEI. As DNA, the CDR3 is TGTGCCAGCAGAGACATACTAGCGGGAGGTTACAATGAGCAGTTCTTC. It yields the protein CASRDILAGGYNEQFF.

This clone showed up just once. DNA of the CDR3: TGTGCCAGCAGCCTTTTAACCGGGGTGAACACTGAAGCTTTCTTT. As protein: CASSLLTGVNTEAFF. V gene TRBV11-2 combines with J gene TRBJ1-1; the D is unclear. The V gene lost 5 bases and the J gene lost 0 bases, with 13 bases spanning the gap. Germline V gene sequence: CDR1 SGHAT, CDR2 FQNNGV. The CDR3 length is 15 residues.

The chain is built from TRBV18 and TRBJ1-2; tentatively, D is TRBD1 (5 bases). The V gene lost 1 base and the J gene lost 5 bases, with 17 bases spanning the gap. Germline loops: CDR1 KGHSH, CDR2 LQKENI. The CDR3 is 16 amino acids. Written as DNA, the CDR3 is TGTGCCAGCTCACCACTGGAATATACCAAGGGGTATGGCTACACCTTC. This gives the protein CASSPLEYTKGYGYTF.

V gene TRBV27 combines with J gene TRBJ1-1; the D gene is possibly TRBD1 (6 bases). The V end lost 5 bases, the J end lost 5 bases, and 15 bases lay between the germline ends. This CDR3 comprises 14 residues. CDR1 is MNHEY, CDR2 SMNVEV, per germline (reference sequence). The CDR3 coding sequence is TGTGCCAGCAGTGGGTACAGGGAGGGGACTGAAGCTTTCTTT. Translation: CASSGYREGTEAFF.

The rearrangement links TRBV24-1 to TRBJ2-3; 9 bases match TRBD1. The CDR3 runs 13 residues. Per the germline V gene, CDR1 is KGHDR and CDR2 is SFDVKD. V trimming: 7 bases; J trimming: 5 bases; junction bases outside the gene matches: 3. This CDR3 reads CATRQGALDTQYF. The CDR3 region has the DNA TGTGCCACCAGACAGGGGGCTTTAGATACGCAGTATTTT.

The chain recombines TRBV6-6 with TRBJ1-1; D remains unclear. CDR3 length equals 12 residues. V lost 0 bases and J lost 11, with 10 bases in between. Germline V lookup: CDR1 MNHNY, CDR2 SVGAGI (reference sequence). The CDR3 DNA follows: TGTGCCAGCAGTTACTCCCGGGGTGAGGCTTTCTTT. This encodes CASSYSRGEAFF.

The rearrangement links TRBV11-2 to TRBJ1-2; a possible D gene is TRBD1 (6 bases). Germline lookup yields CDR1 SGHAT and CDR2 FQNNGV. Trimming shortened V by 1 base and J by 5 bases, and 20 bases separated the two germline ends. This CDR3 is built from 17 residues. The CDR3 reads CASSLAFSGGFTYGYTF. CDR3 nucleotide sequence: TGTGCCAGCAGCTTAGCATTTTCGGGGGGCTTTACGTATGGCTACACCTTC.

V gene TRBV4-3 combines with J gene TRBJ2-1; a weak D match, TRBD1 (6 bases). The CDR3 length is 14 residues. Trimming took 1 base from V and 8 from J, leaving 12 bases between them. Germline V gene lookup returns CDR1 LGHNA and CDR2 YSLEER. CDR3 bases: TGCGCCAGCAGCCAAGTCGGGTCAGGGGATGAGCAGTTCTTC. Protein sequence: CASSQVGSGDEQFF.

Only a few counts were recorded for this clone. J is TRBJ2-7 and V is TRBV2; D is possibly TRBD2 (5 bases). Germline lookup yields CDR1 SNHLY and CDR2 FYNNEI. V shed 6 bases and J shed 3 bases, with 12 bases lying between them. The CDR3 has 13 amino acids. The CDR3, as DNA: TGTGCCAGCAGCTCGGCGGGTAACTACGAGCAGTACTTC. Its protein is CASSSAGNYEQYF.

The genes are TRBV6-5 and TRBJ2-6; D may be TRBD1 (5 bases). This CDR3 comprises 16 residues. V lost 4 bases and J 0 bases, leaving 10 bases between the germline ends. Looked up from germline, CDR1 is MNHEY and CDR2 is SVGAGI. The CDR3 here is CASSSNRFSGANVLTF. The CDR3 DNA sequence: TGTGCCAGCAGTTCAAACAGGTTCTCTGGGGCCAACGTCCTGACTTTC.

V and J are TRBV7-9 and TRBJ1-3, with 9 nucleotides matching TRBD1. The length of the CDR3 is 17 residues. Unmatched junction bases numbered 9, after V lost 5 bases and J lost 1 base. Germline assignment: CDR1 SEHNR and CDR2 FQNEAQ (reference sequence). The DNA of the CDR3 is TGTGCCAGCAGCGCGGGACAGGGCTTCGGTTCTGGAAACACCATATATTTT. It is translated as CASSAGQGFGSGNTIYF.

The chain uses TRBV6-4 and TRBJ2-1; 7 bases align to TRBD2. In germline, CDR1 is MRHNA, CDR2 SNTAGT. Trimming cost V 3 bases and J 5 bases; bases outside gene matches: 4. The CDR3 contains 14 residues. For the CDR3, the DNA is TGTGCCAGCAGTGAAACTAGCGCAAACAATGAGCAGTTCTTC. Encoded protein: CASSETSANNEQFF.